Following are 23 T cell receptor beta chains from one sample sequenced in a study of CD8 T cells in ankylosing spondylitis. Each CDR3 protein is one row after TCRdb ran MiXCR on the 5' RACE reads. The table shows about 39,000 distinct CDR3 sequences, with 10% occurring only once. Sequenced sample: blood, either unsorted or a sorted T cell fraction (not recorded which). These receptors were collected from a male donor with ankylosing spondylitis or in good health (not recorded which).

Ten or more counts support this clonotype. The chain uses TRBV18 and TRBJ2-1; 10 nucleotides line up with TRBD1. Per the germline V gene, CDR1 is KGHSH and CDR2 is LQKENI. This CDR3 has 18 amino acids. The ends lost 6 bases at V and 8 bases at J; junction bases unmatched: 19. CDR3 residues: CASSRSPGTGAQGDEQFF. CDR3 nucleotide sequence: TGTGCCAGCTCGCGAAGTCCCGGGACAGGGGCCCAAGGGGATGAGCAGTTCTTC.

This clonotype was seen at least ten times. The V and J genes are TRBV12-3 or TRBV12-4 and TRBJ1-2, with D uncertain. The CDR3 loop spans 12 amino acids. The V end lost 6 bases, the J end lost 7 bases, and 12 bases lay between the germline ends. The CDR3 DNA reads as TGTGCCAGCAGAGAAACCATCGGTGGCTACACCTTC. This sequence encodes CASRETIGGYTF.

Many counts were recorded for this clonotype. The V gene is TRBV6-5, the J gene TRBJ2-1, with a weak D call TRBD1 (5 bases). CDR3 size: 17 residues. Germline values: CDR1 MNHEY, CDR2 SVGAGI. V shed 2 bases and J shed 2 bases, with 16 bases lying between them. In DNA form, the CDR3 reads TGTGCCAGCAGTTACAATAAGGCGACAGCGACCTACAATGAGCAGTTCTTC. Its protein is CASSYNKATATYNEQFF.

This clonotype was detected many times. V usage is TRBV7-8 and J usage is TRBJ2-3, with a possible D match to TRBD2 (6 bases). V lost 1 base, J lost 3 bases, and 14 bases lay in between. The V gene's germline CDR1 is SGHVS and CDR2 FQNEAQ. This CDR3 is built from 16 residues. The CDR3 DNA reads as TGTGCCAGCAGCTTAGGGGGTGGGGGGTCAACAGATACGCAGTATTTT. Amino acid sequence: CASSLGGGGSTDTQYF.

The chain combines TRBV4-1 with TRBJ1-1, with D perhaps matching TRBD1 (5 bases). V lost 2 bases and J 6 bases, leaving 7 bases between the germline ends. Germline lookup yields CDR1 MGHRA and CDR2 YSYEKL. The CDR3 contains 12 residues. CDR3 bases: TGCGCCAGCAGCCAATTAGGGGCTGAAGCTTTCTTT. It yields the protein CASSQLGAEAFF.

This clonotype was recorded many times. The chain uses TRBV20-1 and TRBJ2-5, with a weak D call TRBD1 (7 bases). V shed 2 bases and J shed 2 bases, with 12 bases lying between them. Per the germline V gene, CDR1 is DFQATT and CDR2 is SNEGSKA (reference sequence). CDR3 length: 14 residues. The CDR3 reads CSARKTGTQETQYF. CDR3 DNA sequence: TGCAGTGCTAGAAAGACAGGGACTCAAGAGACCCAGTACTTC.

This clonotype has ten or more counts. The J gene is TRBJ2-1, the V gene TRBV20-1, with 9 bases lining up with TRBD2. The germline V gene has CDR1 DFQATT and CDR2 SNEGSKA (reference sequence). V was clipped by 3 bases and J by 0 bases; unmatched bases: 12. The CDR3 has 18 amino acids. CDR3 sequence (DNA): TGCAGTGCTAGCGCCGCCCTTTATAGCGGGGGCTCCTACAATGAGCAGTTCTTC. It specifies CSASAALYSGGSYNEQFF.

This clonotype was seen ten or more times. This sequence joins TRBV28 and TRBJ2-4; 7 nucleotides agree with TRBD1. V shed 2 bases, J shed 1 base, and the junction held 2 bases outside the gene matches. The CDR3 consists of 15 residues. Germline-derived CDR1 and CDR2 are MDHEN and SYDVKM. CDR3 amino acids: CASSLEGAAKNIQYF. The CDR3 DNA is TGTGCCAGCAGTTTAGAGGGGGCGGCCAAAAACATTCAGTACTTC.

The chain couples TRBV29-1 to TRBJ2-2; 10 bases fit TRBD2. The CDR3 covers 16 residues. In germline, CDR1 is SQVTM, CDR2 ANQGSEA. V shed 3 bases, J shed 7 bases, and the junction held 11 bases outside the gene matches. The CDR3 loop is CSVEVAGGPRGGELFF. The DNA of the CDR3 is TGCAGCGTTGAGGTAGCGGGAGGCCCAAGGGGCGGGGAGCTGTTTTTT.

The chain couples TRBV14 to TRBJ2-7; D is unclear. V was cut by 4 bases and J by 4 bases, with 11 bases left in between. The CDR3 contains 13 residues. CDR1 is SGHDN and CDR2 is FVKESK in the germline V gene. The CDR3 protein is CASSLNSKYEQYF. As DNA, the CDR3 is TGTGCCAGCAGCCTTAATAGCAAATACGAGCAGTACTTC.

Only a few counts were recorded for this clonotype. V usage is TRBV29-1 and J usage is TRBJ1-1; 7 nucleotides line up with TRBD1. The V segment lost 7 bases and the J segment 2 bases; nucleotides outside the gene matches: 4. Germline V gene lookup returns CDR1 SQVTM and CDR2 ANQGSEA. The CDR3 covers 12 residues. CDR3 protein: CSGRQGNTEAFF. CDR3 nucleotides: TGCAGCGGGAGACAGGGAAACACTGAAGCTTTCTTT.

In its sample, this clonotype was seen many times. This sequence joins TRBV7-8 and TRBJ2-5; 12 bases match TRBD2. V gave up 4 bases and J gave up 5 bases; unmatched junction bases: 8. CDR1 is SGHVS and CDR2 is FQNEAQ in the germline V gene. CDR3 length: 16 amino acids. CDR3 protein: CASSSASGRATETQYF. In DNA, the CDR3 is TGTGCCAGCAGCTCCGCTAGCGGGAGGGCCACGGAGACCCAGTACTTC.

In its sample, this clonotype was seen many times. The rearrangement uses TRBV28 and TRBJ1-5; no reliable D call. V was shortened by 6 bases and J by 1 base, with 10 bases between the two germline ends. The germline V gene encodes CDR1 MDHEN and CDR2 SYDVKM. This CDR3 contains 14 residues. The CDR3 loop reads CASSQRASNQPQHF. The CDR3 DNA reads as TGTGCCAGCAGCCAGAGGGCGAGCAATCAGCCCCAGCATTTT.

This clonotype was counted a few times. The chain employs TRBV5-6 and TRBJ2-7; D call uncertain. CDR1 is SGHDT and CDR2 is YYEEEE in the germline V gene. This CDR3 has 14 residues. Trimming stripped 4 bases from V and 3 bases from J, with 14 bases between. CDR3 sequence: CASSGENSVYEQYF. CDR3 nucleotide sequence: TGTGCCAGCAGCGGGGAAAACAGCGTCTACGAGCAGTACTTC.

This clonotype was observed at least ten times. This chain uses TRBV4-2 with TRBJ1-1, with a weak D call TRBD1 (5 bases). Germline V gene sequence: CDR1 LGHNA, CDR2 YNFKEQ. The CDR3 covers 14 residues. Trimming stripped 3 bases from V and 3 bases from J, with 11 bases between. CDR3 DNA: TGTGCCAGCAGCCACCCAGGGATGTACACTGAAGCTTTCTTT. Translating it yields CASSHPGMYTEAFF.

This clonotype has only one observation. A much larger clone is a single base away; this may be a read error. V and J are TRBV7-4 and TRBJ1-5; 7 bases align to TRBD1. The CDR3 is 15 residues long. Per the germline V gene, CDR1 is SGHVT and CDR2 is SQSDAQ. CDR3 bases: TGTGCCACCAGCCATTCAGGGGGACTCAATCAGCCCCAGCATTTT. The encoded protein is CATSHSGGLNQPQHF. The whole variable domain, remainder taken from reference TRBV7-4 and TRBJ1-5, is GAGVSQSPRYKVAKRGRDVALRCDSISGHVTLYWYRQTLGQGSEVLTYSQSDAQRDKSGRPSGRFSAERPERSVSTLKIQRTEQGDSAVYLCATSHSGGLNQPQHFGDGTRLSIL.

The sample holds many counts of this clonotype. The gene calls are TRBV6-1 and TRBJ1-4, with D hard to call. CDR3 length equals 17 residues. Germline assignment: CDR1 MNHNS and CDR2 SASEGT. V was shortened by 7 bases and J by 13 bases, with 31 bases between the two germline ends. CDR3 sequence: CASNQRKTTGVPVGLFF. The CDR3 nucleotides are TGTGCCAGCAATCAAAGGAAGACAACCGGGGTTCCCGTCGGACTGTTTTTT.

This clonotype was seen only a few times. The genes are TRBV6-4 and TRBJ1-5, with 9 bases that match TRBD1. The V and J ends lost 5 bases and 3 bases, in that order; junction bases with no gene match: 5. CDR3 length equals 15 residues. CDR1 MRHNA and CDR2 SNTAGT come from the germline V gene. The CDR3 reads CASSPGTGNNQPQHF. In nucleotides, the CDR3 is TGTGCCAGCAGTCCCGGGACAGGGAACAATCAGCCCCAGCATTTT.

J is TRBJ1-1 and V is TRBV2; D unclear. Trimming took off 6 bases at V and 1 base at J, with 21 bases between the two ends. This CDR3 region has 17 residues. The germline CDR1 and CDR2 sequences are SNHLY and FYNNEI. CDR3 sequence reads: CASSGFGSLSGNTEAFF. CDR3 in DNA: TGTGCCAGCAGCGGCTTCGGGAGTCTGTCGGGGAACACTGAAGCTTTCTTT. Complete variable domain (other parts from reference TRBV2 and TRBJ1-1): EPEVTQTPSHQVTQMGQEVILRCVPISNHLYFYWYRQILGQKVEFLVSFYNNEISEKSEIFDDQFSVERPDGSNFTLKIRSTKLEDSAMYFCASSGFGSLSGNTEAFFGQGTRLTVV.

This clonotype was detected ten times or more. The genes are TRBV7-9 and TRBJ1-1; TRBD1 matches at 8 bases. With 4 bases clipped from V and 10 bases from J, the junction kept 8 bases outside the gene matches. The germline V gene has CDR1 SEHNR and CDR2 FQNEAQ (reference sequence). CDR3 length equals 13 residues. The CDR3 protein is CASSSSGTGPAFF. DNA of the CDR3: TGTGCCAGCAGCTCTTCCGGGACAGGTCCAGCTTTCTTT.

This clonotype was counted at least ten times. A junction end diverges from the germline sequence, so it may reflect a read error. The chain uses TRBV7-7 and TRBJ2-7; 10 nucleotides agree with TRBD2. CDR1 and CDR2 from the germline V gene are SSHAT and FNYEAQ (reference sequence). CDR3 length: 15 amino acids. CDR3 DNA: TGTGCTAGCAGTCGGGGGCTAGCGGGAGTGGAGGAGCAGTACTTC. It translates to CASSRGLAGVEEQYF.

This clonotype has at least ten counts. Here the CDR3 reads CSAGTSGGDTQYF. The CDR3 DNA follows: TGCAGTGCTGGGACTAGCGGAGGAGATACGCAGTATTTT. The chain combines TRBV20-1 with TRBJ2-3, with TRBD2 matching over 11 bases. The CDR3 has 13 amino acids. J was trimmed by 5 bases and V by 5 bases; bases with no gene match: 3. Germline V gene lookup returns CDR1 DFQATT and CDR2 SNEGSKA (reference sequence).

This clonotype was counted many times. The CDR3 coding sequence is TGTGCCAGCAGCTACGACAGGACTAACTATGGCTACACCTTC. The encoded protein is CASSYDRTNYGYTF. The chain combines TRBV5-5 with TRBJ1-2; the D gene is possibly TRBD1 (6 bases). The CDR3 extends over 14 amino acids. CDR1 and CDR2 from the germline V gene are SGHKS and YYEKEE (reference sequence). The ends were cut back, 3 bases at V and 0 bases at J, with 9 bases in the middle.